This TCR beta chain was recovered during a study of prognosis after radiotherapy for stage I lung cancer. Study in general: Non-small cell lung cancer patients at stage I were enrolled between 2018 and early 2019. Patients in the cohort never received concurrent therapy with stereotactic body radiotherapy. Roughly 7 of the patients had squamous cell carcinoma tumors, while around 11 had adenocarcinoma tumors. Overall study results and limits: Reportedly, patients with and without metastases differed in TRBV and TRBJ gene usage.

Genomic DNA provided the template from which TCR beta CDR3 was amplified by two-round multiplex PCR. Primers targeting each individual TRBV and TRBJ gene were applied in first-round PCR. Via MiXCR, TCRdb re-called the multiplex PCR reads, giving one row per CDR3 protein. The repertoire consists of around 51,000 distinct CDR3 sequences, with over 30% occurring once and the leading ten covering approximately 8.3%. Germline V gene lookup returns CDR1 MDHEN and CDR2 SYDVKM. The CDR3 has 16 amino acids. The V gene end was trimmed by 3 bases and the J gene end by 0 bases; junction bases not matched to a gene: 6. Of note for this clonotype: The antigen remains unidentified.

The sequence derives from a donor aged 50 or older with non-small cell lung cancer. This chain joins TRBV28 and TRBJ2-7; 9 nucleotides line up with TRBD1. The sequencing used PBMCs, collected before or after stereotactic body radiation therapy (not recorded which). The CDR3 is CASSLARTGDSYEQYF. The CDR3, as DNA: TGTGCCAGCAGTTTGGCCCGGACAGGGGACTCCTACGAGCAGTACTTC.